This T cell receptor (beta chain) was sequenced for a study of control samples from healthy donors and cancer patients. Trimming left V 8 bases short and J 1 base short, with 8 bases between. The CDR3 is made up of 12 amino acids. Germline values: CDR1 MDHEN, CDR2 SYDVKM. Sequencing used immunoSEQ multiplex PCR; TCRdb keeps in-frame clones, though not all of them. The table has roughly 220,000 clones, 90% to 95% seen once. The TCR originated in a man in his fifties or sixties in good health. This sequence joins TRBV28 and TRBJ1-2; no firm D call. The sample comprised blood. The CDR3 region is CASLEINYGYTF. The CDR3 DNA reads TGTGCCAGCCTAGAGATTAACTATGGCTACACCTTC.